Following are 4 T cell receptor beta chains from one sample sequenced in a study of blood T cells in healthy people across ages (dated by TCRdb to 2015 to 2017). Library construction relied on 5' RACE. Sequencing took place on an Illumina HiSeq 2500. A second PCR of about 6 to 11 cycles was run with a J-beta primer mix and a sample-barcoded 5' primer. In-frame beta chains were kept once TCRdb had trimmed the public reads at Q25 with fastp and called clones with MiXCR. Identical CDR3 proteins give one entry, which carries the most common genes and DNA. The sample records fewer than 800,000 distinct CDR3 sequences, around 21% of which are singletons. The ten largest account for under 4% of the sample. Material: blood. The receptors were gathered from a man aged 65 to 79 in good health.

The chain has TRBV20-1 and TRBJ2-7, with 8 bases fitting TRBD1. Germline V gene sequence: CDR1 DFQATT, CDR2 SNEGSKA (reference sequence). This CDR3 contains 15 residues. The ends lost 4 bases at V and 4 bases at J; junction bases unmatched: 12. CDR3 nucleotide sequence: TGCAGTGCTAAGACCCCAGGACAGGGCCCTTACGAGCAGTACTTC. Residues: CSAKTPGQGPYEQYF.

Ten or more counts support this clonotype. The genes are TRBV29-1 and TRBJ2-5, with 9 bases lining up with TRBD1. The tail of the sequence fits TRBJ2-1 better, so the J call may be wrong. The CDR3 has 14 residues. CDR1 SQVTM and CDR2 ANQGSEA come from the germline V gene. The CDR3 DNA is TGCAGCGTTGAAGGGACAGGGGCCTACAATGAGCAGTTCTTC. This translates into CSVEGTGAYNEQFF.

This clonotype was picked up a small number of times. The J gene is TRBJ1-5, the V gene TRBV2; D is undetermined. Germline V gives CDR1 SNHLY, CDR2 FYNNEI. The CDR3 contains 13 residues. V was shortened by 7 bases and J by 1 base, with 8 bases between the two germline ends. CDR3 in DNA: TGTGCCAGCATGACCGACAGCAATCAGCCCCAGCATTTT. It encodes CASMTDSNQPQHF.

The chain is built from TRBV7-2 and TRBJ2-3; 7 nucleotides agree with TRBD2. Germline loops: CDR1 SGHTA, CDR2 FQGNSA. The length of the CDR3 is 14 residues. Losses at the gene ends were 3 bases for V and 7 bases for J; bases not matched to a gene: 7. The CDR3: CASSLEGGPYTQYF. CDR3 nucleotide sequence: TGTGCCAGCAGCTTGGAGGGAGGGCCATATACGCAGTATTTT.